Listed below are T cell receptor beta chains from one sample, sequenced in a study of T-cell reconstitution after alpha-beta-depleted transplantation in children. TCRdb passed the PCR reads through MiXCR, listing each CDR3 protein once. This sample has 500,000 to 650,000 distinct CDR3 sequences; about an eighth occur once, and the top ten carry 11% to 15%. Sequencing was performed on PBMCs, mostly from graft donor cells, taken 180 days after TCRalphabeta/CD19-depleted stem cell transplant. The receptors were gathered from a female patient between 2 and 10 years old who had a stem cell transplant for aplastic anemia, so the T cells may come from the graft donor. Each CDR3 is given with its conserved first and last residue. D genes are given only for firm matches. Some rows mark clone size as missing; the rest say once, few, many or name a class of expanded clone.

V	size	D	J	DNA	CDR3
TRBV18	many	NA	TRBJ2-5	TGTGCCAGCTCACCGGGACGGACTTCCCAAGAGACCCAGTACTTC	CASSPGRTSQETQYF
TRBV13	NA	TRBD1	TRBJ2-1	TGTGCCAGCAGCCCTGGACAGGGGGCGCTGGGTGAGCAGTTCTTC	CASSPGQGALGEQFF
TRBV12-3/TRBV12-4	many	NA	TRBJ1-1	TGTGCCAGCAGCGCCGTACAGGCCTGGGACACTGAAGCTTTCTTT	CASSAVQAWDTEAFF
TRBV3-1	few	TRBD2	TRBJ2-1	TGTGCCAGCAGCCAAGATGTCATAGCGGGAGCGGAATTCTTC	CASSQDVIAGAEFF
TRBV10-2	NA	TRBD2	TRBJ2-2	TGCGCCAGCAGAACAAAGACTAGCGGTCCCGGGGAGCTGTTTTTT	CASRTKTSGPGELFF
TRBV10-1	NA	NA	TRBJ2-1	TGCGCCAGCAGTGATTGGGGTACATCCTACAATGAGCAGTTCTTC	CASSDWGTSYNEQFF
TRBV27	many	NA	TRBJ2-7	TGTGCCAGCAGTTTACACAGTTCCTACGAGCAGTACTTC	CASSLHSSYEQYF
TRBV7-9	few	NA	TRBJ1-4	TGTGCCAGCAGCTTCCCAACAGGGATGTTCGAAAAACTGTTTTTT	CASSFPTGMFEKLFF
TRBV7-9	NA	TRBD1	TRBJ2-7	TGTGCCAGCAGCCCCGGACAGGGGGAACGTCAGCAGTACTTC	CASSPGQGERQQYF
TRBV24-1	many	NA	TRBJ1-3	TGTGCCACCAGTGATTCCCGACAGTCCCCCTCTGGAAACACCATATATTTT	CATSDSRQSPSGNTIYF
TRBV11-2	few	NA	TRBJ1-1	TGTGCCAGCAGCTTAAGACAGCCCGAAGCTTTCTTT	CASSLRQPEAFF
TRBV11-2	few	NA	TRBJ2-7	TGTGCCAGCAGCTTAGTGAAGGGGACGTCAAGAGCTCGCTACGAGCAGTACTTC	CASSLVKGTSRARYEQYF
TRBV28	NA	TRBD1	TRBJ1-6	TGTGCCAGCAACCCCGGACAGGGCAATAATTCACCCCTCCACTTT	CASNPGQGNNSPLHF
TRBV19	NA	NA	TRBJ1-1	TGTGCCAGTAGTTTTGCCGGGGCCGCACTTATTGAAGCTTTCTTT	CASSFAGAALIEAFF
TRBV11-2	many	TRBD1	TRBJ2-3	TGTGCCAGCAGCTGGAGACAGGGGATGAGCACAGATACGCAGTATTTT	CASSWRQGMSTDTQYF
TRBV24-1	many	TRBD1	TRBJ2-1	TGTGCCACCAGTTGGGACAGGGAGCAGTTCTTC	CATSWDREQFF
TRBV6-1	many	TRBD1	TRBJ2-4	TGTGCCAGCAGTCAATACAGGGGAGCCAAAAACATTCAGTACTTC	CASSQYRGAKNIQYF
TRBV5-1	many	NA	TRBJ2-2	TGCGCCAGCAGGACAACCGGGGAGCTGTTTTTT	CASRTTGELFF
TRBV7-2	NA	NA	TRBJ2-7	TGTGCCAGCAGCTCCGGGACACCCTCCTACGAGCAGTACTTC	CASSSGTPSYEQYF
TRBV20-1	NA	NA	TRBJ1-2	TGCAGTGCTAGCGACCCGGATAACTATGGCTACACCTTC	CSASDPDNYGYTF
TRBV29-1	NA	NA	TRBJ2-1	TGCAGCGCTGATGGCTATTCCTACAATGAGCAGTTCTTC	CSADGYSYNEQFF
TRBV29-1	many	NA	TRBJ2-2	TGCAGCGCGAAGGAGGGCTTCGGGGAGCTGTTTTTT	CSAKEGFGELFF
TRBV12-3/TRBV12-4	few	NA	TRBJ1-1	TGTGCCAGCAGTTCGACAGAGCTGAACACTGAAGCTTTCTTT	CASSSTELNTEAFF
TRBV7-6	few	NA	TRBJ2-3	TGTGCCAGCAGCCCCGCCTTGAGGGCGCGGGGCACAGATACGCAGTATTTT	CASSPALRARGTDTQYF
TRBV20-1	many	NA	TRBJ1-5	TGCAGTGCTAGACCCTCAGGGTACCAGCCCCAGCATTTT	CSARPSGYQPQHF
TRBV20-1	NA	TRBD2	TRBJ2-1	TGCAGTGCTAGATCGGTAGCGGGAGGGCCTTTTGAGCAGTTCTTC	CSARSVAGGPFEQFF
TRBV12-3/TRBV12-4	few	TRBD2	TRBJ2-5	TGTGCCAGCAGTTTCGGGAGGAACCCGGGGACCCAGTACTTC	CASSFGRNPGTQYF
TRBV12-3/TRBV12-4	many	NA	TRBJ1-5	TGTGCCAGCTGGGCCGGGGGTCCCTACTATAGCAATCAGCCCCAGCATTTT	CASWAGGPYYSNQPQHF
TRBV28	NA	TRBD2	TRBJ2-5	TGTGCCAGCAAAGATAGCGGGAGGGGATTAGAGACCCAGTACTTC	CASKDSGRGLETQYF
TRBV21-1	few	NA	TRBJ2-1	TGTGCCAGCAGCAAAGACGGGGGCTTC	CASSKDGGF
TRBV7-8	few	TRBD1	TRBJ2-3	TGTGCCAGCAGCCCGGGACAGGGATACACAGATACGCAGTATTTT	CASSPGQGYTDTQYF
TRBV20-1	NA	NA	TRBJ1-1	TGCAGTGCCTGGGACCGTGAAGCTTTCTTT	CSAWDREAFF
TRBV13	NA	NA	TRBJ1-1	TGTGCCAGCAGCTCCGGGACGCACACTGAAGCTTTCTTT	CASSSGTHTEAFF
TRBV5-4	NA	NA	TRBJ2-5	TGTGCCAGCAGCTCACCAGCAGGACCGGCTAAAGAGACCCAGTACTTC	CASSSPAGPAKETQYF
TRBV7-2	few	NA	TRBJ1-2	TGTGCCAGCAGCTTAGCGCAACACAGAACCAACTATGGCTACACCTTC	CASSLAQHRTNYGYTF
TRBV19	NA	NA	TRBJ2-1	TGTGCCAGTACCCGGGAGACTAGTGTATCTGAGCAGTTCTTC	CASTRETSVSEQFF